A single sample gave rise to the 5 T cell receptor beta chains below, sequenced in a study of regulatory T cells in long-lasting Graves disease. Time point denoted: persistent/refractory GD, antithyroid drugs over 5 years with positive TRAb. TCR sequences were obtained from RNA taken from PBMCs. CDR3-region Arm-PCR and iRepertoire HTBI primers produced the TCR beta libraries. MiXCR, applied by TCRdb to the multiplex PCR reads, yields one record per CDR3 protein. The table has 300,000 to 350,000 distinct CDR3 sequences, 20% seen once. This sample comprised peripheral blood mononuclear cells (PBMCs), obtained when the disease was refractory, from a patient treated with antithyroid drugs. These receptors all stem from a female donor with Graves disease.

This clonotype was found a few times. The chain is built from TRBV5-1 and TRBJ1-5, with TRBD1 matching over 10 bases. V lost 3 bases, J lost 5 bases, and 5 bases stayed unmatched. The CDR3 has 15 amino acids. Germline V lookup: CDR1 SGHRS, CDR2 YFSETQ. This chain's CDR3 is CASSSGQGGHQPQHF. CDR3 bases: TGCGCCAGCAGCTCCGGACAGGGGGGACATCAGCCCCAGCATTTT.

This clonotype was found a few times. The chain couples TRBV10-3 to TRBJ1-1, with TRBD1 matching over 8 bases. CDR1 and CDR2 from the germline V gene are ENHRY and SYGVKD. The ends lost 5 bases at V and 1 base at J; junction bases unmatched: 6. The CDR3 loop spans 15 amino acids. This CDR3 reads CAISRDGTGNTEAFF. The CDR3 nucleotides read TGTGCCATCAGTAGGGACGGGACAGGGAACACTGAAGCTTTCTTT.

This clonotype was detected many times. The genes are TRBV2 and TRBJ1-5, with a possible D match to TRBD1 (6 bases). The CDR3 covers 14 residues. Germline loops: CDR1 SNHLY, CDR2 FYNNEI. Trimming removed 6 bases at V and 1 base at J, with 10 bases between. Here the CDR3 DNA reads TGTGCCAGCAGACAGGGTCACAGCAATCAGCCCCAGCATTTT. This translates into CASRQGHSNQPQHF.

The table lists this clonotype with many counts. The DNA for the CDR3 is TGTGCCAGCAGCCAAACCCCAGGGGGCCCGTCCTACGAGCAGTACTTC. Translated: CASSQTPGGPSYEQYF. The gene calls are TRBV7-3 and TRBJ2-7; 8 bases agree with TRBD1. Per germline, CDR1 SGHTA and CDR2 FQGTGA. There are 16 residues in the CDR3. V was pared by 5 bases and J by 1 base, with 10 bases of the junction left unmatched.

This clonotype was observed a few times. The gene calls are TRBV20-1 and TRBJ1-1; maybe TRBD1 (5 bases). The V gene's germline CDR1 is DFQATT and CDR2 SNEGSKA (reference sequence). V was trimmed by 3 bases and J by 1 base, leaving 30 bases between them. This CDR3 is built from 20 residues. Here the CDR3 DNA reads TGCAGTGCTAGTCTTTTCGATCGGGGCGGCAGGTATCTATGGAACACTGAAGCTTTCTTT. The encoded protein is CSASLFDRGGRYLWNTEAFF.